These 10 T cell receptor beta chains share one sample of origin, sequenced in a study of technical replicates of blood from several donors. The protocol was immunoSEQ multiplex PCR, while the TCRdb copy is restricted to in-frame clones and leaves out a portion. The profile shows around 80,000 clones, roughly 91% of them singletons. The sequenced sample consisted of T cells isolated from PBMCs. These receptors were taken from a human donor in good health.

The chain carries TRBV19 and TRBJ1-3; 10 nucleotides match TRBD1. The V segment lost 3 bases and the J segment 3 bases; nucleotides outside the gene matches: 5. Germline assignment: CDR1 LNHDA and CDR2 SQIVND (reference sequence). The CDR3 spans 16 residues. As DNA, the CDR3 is TGTGCCAGTAGTATGGGGACAGGGGAAGGTGGAAACACCATATATTTT. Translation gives CASSMGTGEGGNTIYF.

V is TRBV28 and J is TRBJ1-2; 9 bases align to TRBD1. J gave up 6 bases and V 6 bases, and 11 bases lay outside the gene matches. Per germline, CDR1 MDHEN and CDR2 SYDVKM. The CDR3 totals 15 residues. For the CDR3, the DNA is TGTGCCAGCAGCATCCCGGGACAGGGATGGGATGGCTACACCTTC. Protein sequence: CASSIPGQGWDGYTF.

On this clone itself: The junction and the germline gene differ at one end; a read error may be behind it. CDR3 DNA: TGTGCCAGCAGTTCTACCGGGACAGAATTT. This translates into CASSSTGTEF. The chain joins TRBV27 to TRBJ1-4; TRBD1 matches 7 bases. In germline, CDR1 is MNHEY, CDR2 SMNVEV (reference sequence). The CDR3 is 10 amino acids.

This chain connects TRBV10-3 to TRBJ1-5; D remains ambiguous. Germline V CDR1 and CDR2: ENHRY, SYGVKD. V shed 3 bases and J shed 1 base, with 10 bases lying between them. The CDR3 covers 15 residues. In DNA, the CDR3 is TGTGCCATCAGTGACAGAAGGGAGAGCAATCAGCCCCAGCATTTT. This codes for CAISDRRESNQPQHF.

In DNA form, the CDR3 reads TGTGCCTGGAGTGCCGAACGGGGGGCCCACGAGCAGTACTTC. This codes for CAWSAERGAHEQYF. This rearrangement joins TRBV30 to TRBJ2-7; maybe TRBD2 (7 bases). This CDR3 is 14 amino acids long. V gave up 1 base and J gave up 5 bases, with 15 bases separating them. Germline V gene lookup returns CDR1 GTSNPN and CDR2 SVGIG (reference sequence).

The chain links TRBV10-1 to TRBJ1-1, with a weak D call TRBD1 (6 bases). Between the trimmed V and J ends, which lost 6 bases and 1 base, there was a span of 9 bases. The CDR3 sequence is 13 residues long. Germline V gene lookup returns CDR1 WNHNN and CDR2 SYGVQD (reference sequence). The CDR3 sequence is CASSLTGNTEAFF. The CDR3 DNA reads TGCGCCAGCAGCCTGACAGGGAACACTGAAGCTTTCTTT.

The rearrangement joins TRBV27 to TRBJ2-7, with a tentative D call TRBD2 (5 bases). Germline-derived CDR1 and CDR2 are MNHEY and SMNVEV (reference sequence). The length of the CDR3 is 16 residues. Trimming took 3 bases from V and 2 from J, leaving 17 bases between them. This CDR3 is CASSFRTTTTPYEQYF. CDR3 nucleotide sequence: TGTGCCAGCAGTTTCCGAACGACTACTACCCCCTACGAGCAGTACTTC.

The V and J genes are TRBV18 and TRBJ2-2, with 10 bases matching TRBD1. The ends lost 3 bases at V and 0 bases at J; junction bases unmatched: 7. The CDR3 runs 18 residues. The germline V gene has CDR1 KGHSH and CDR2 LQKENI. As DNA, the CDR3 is TGTGCCAGCTCACCTCCATCCGGGACAGGGGCGAACACCGGGGAGCTGTTTTTT. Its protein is CASSPPSGTGANTGELFF.

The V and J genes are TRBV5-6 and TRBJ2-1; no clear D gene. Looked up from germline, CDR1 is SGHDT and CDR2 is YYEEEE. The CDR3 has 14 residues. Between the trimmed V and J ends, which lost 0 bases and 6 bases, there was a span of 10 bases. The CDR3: CASSLVESFNEQFF. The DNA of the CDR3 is TGTGCCAGCAGCTTGGTTGAGAGCTTCAATGAGCAGTTCTTC.

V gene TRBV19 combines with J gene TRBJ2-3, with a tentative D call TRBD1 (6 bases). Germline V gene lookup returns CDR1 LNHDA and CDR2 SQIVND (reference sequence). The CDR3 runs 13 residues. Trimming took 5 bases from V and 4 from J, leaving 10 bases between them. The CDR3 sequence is CASSVQGSDTQYF. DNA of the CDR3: TGTGCCAGTAGTGTACAGGGTTCAGATACGCAGTATTTT.